This T cell receptor (beta chain) was sequenced in a study of neurological immune-mediated disorders. Study-level points and caveats: There was no association between the multiple sclerosis repertoire cluster and any clinical or MRI feature.

The cDNA was produced through 5'RACE with 10-nucleotide random UMIs. From 15-18 subjects, each sequencing run yielded over 160 million TCR-beta sequences. Each CDR3 protein is one row after TCRdb ran MiXCR on the 5' RACE reads. The data contain tens of thousands of distinct CDR3 sequences, about 1.8% of them seen just once; the ten biggest clones take up around 2.3%. Losses at the gene ends were 4 bases for V and 2 bases for J; bases not matched to a gene: 4. The CDR3 covers 14 residues. Germline V gene data show CDR1 as SGHRS and CDR2 as YFSETQ. This clonotype was picked up many times. Its antigen remains unidentified.

This rearrangement joins TRBV5-1 to TRBJ1-1; 8 bases are a match to TRBD1. The sample consisted of PBMCs. This receptor was obtained from a woman aged 40 to 55 with multiple sclerosis. The CDR3: CASSHGTGNTEAFF. In nucleotides, the CDR3 is TGCGCCAGCAGCCACGGGACAGGAAACACTGAAGCTTTCTTT.